Listed below are T cell receptor beta chains from one sample, sequenced in a study of OX40 agonist ivuxolimab in advanced cancers. TCRdb keeps only in-frame clones here, not all; method: immunoSEQ multiplex PCR. The top ten clones hold approximately 10% of a sample with 55,000 to 75,000 clones, about 82% of them seen once. Here the sequenced sample was CD4+ or CD8+ T cells sorted from blood, taken in a trial of the OX40 agonist ivuxolimab. Receptors originate from an adult with an advanced solid tumor such as melanoma, head and neck, liver or kidney cancer. Each CDR3 is given with its conserved first and last residue. The D gene is left open where the match is weak. The size of a clone is reported for some rows only, either as once, few or many, or as a class for expanded clones.

>-|TRBJ1-5|TRBV6-1|once
TGTGCCAGCACCCCAGGGGCGAATAGCAATCAGCCCCAGCATTTT
CASTPGANSNQPQHF
>TRBD1|TRBJ1-2|TRBV5-4|-
TGTGCCAGCAGCTCCGGGGGGGGACAGATCTATGGCTACACCTTC
CASSSGGGQIYGYTF
>TRBD1|TRBJ2-5|TRBV5-1|-
TGCGCCAGCAGCCCGGGGGACAGGGAGCAATCGGGTACCCAGTACTTC
CASSPGDREQSGTQYF
>-|TRBJ1-5|TRBV15|-
TGTGCCACCAGCAGATACAGGGAGGGCAATCAGCCCCAGCATTTT
CATSRYREGNQPQHF
>-|TRBJ1-5|TRBV19|-
TGTGCCAGTAGTACACCCGGGGATAGCAATCAGCCCCAGCATTTT
CASSTPGDSNQPQHF
>-|TRBJ2-7|TRBV28|-
TGTGCCAGCAGTTCACCGGGACCCTCCTACGAGCAGTACTTC
CASSSPGPSYEQYF
>-|TRBJ2-1|TRBV10-2|once
TGCGCCAGCAGTGAAGTGGCCTACAATGAGCAGTTCTTC
CASSEVAYNEQFF
>-|TRBJ2-1|TRBV27|-
TGTGCCAGCAGTTTATCGAGGGGGGACAATGAGCAGTTCTTC
CASSLSRGDNEQFF
>-|TRBJ2-3|TRBV19|-
TGTGCCAGTAGTATAGACCCTAACAGAGGCGGCACAGATACGCAGTATTTT
CASSIDPNRGGTDTQYF
>-|TRBJ1-1|TRBV29-1|-
TGCAGCGTCACGACCGCGTGGGCTGAAGCTTTCTTT
CSVTTAWAEAFF
>-|TRBJ2-5|TRBV4-2|-
TGTGCCAGCAGCCAAGCGGCGGAAATCCAAGAGACCCAGTACTTC
CASSQAAEIQETQYF
>-|TRBJ2-6|TRBV9|-
TGTGCCAGCAGCGTAGCCGGGGCCAACGTCCTGACTTTC
CASSVAGANVLTF
>-|TRBJ2-7|TRBV4-3|once
TGCGCCAGCAGCCGAGATAGAGCTGGGTACGAGCAGTACTTC
CASSRDRAGYEQYF
>TRBD2|TRBJ2-7|TRBV27|few
TGTGCCAGCAGCCTCCGGTCTAGCGGCCACTACGAGCAGTACTTC
CASSLRSSGHYEQYF
>-|TRBJ1-2|TRBV4-2|-
TGTGCCAGCAGCCAAGCCGCCGCGGATAACTATGGCTACACCTTC
CASSQAAADNYGYTF
>-|TRBJ2-1|TRBV11-3|few
TGTGCCAGCAGCTTAGATAGCAGCCGCAATGAGCAGTTCTTC
CASSLDSSRNEQFF
>-|TRBJ2-3|TRBV27|-
TGTGCCAGCAGTTTAAAGGGCTACCGCCTACCCAGGACAGATACGCAGTATTTT
CASSLKGYRLPRTDTQYF
>TRBD1|TRBJ1-1|TRBV30|-
TGTGCCTGGAGTAAGGGGGCCACTGAAGCTTTCTTT
CAWSKGATEAFF
>TRBD1|TRBJ1-4|TRBV27|-
TGTGCCACCAGGGGACAGGGGGATGAAAAACTGTTTTTT
CATRGQGDEKLFF
>-|TRBJ2-5|TRBV6-6|-
TGTGCCAGCAAGTTACAGGAGGAAATGGAGACCCAGTACTTC
CASKLQEEMETQYF
>-|TRBJ1-6|TRBV2|few
TGTGCCAGCAGTGACTTCTCGGGTGATAATTCACCCCTCCACTTT
CASSDFSGDNSPLHF
>-|TRBJ1-5|TRBV6-5|-
TGTGCCAGCACTATTGGTGGCGATCGTCAGCCCCAGCATTTT
CASTIGGDRQPQHF
>-|TRBJ2-7|TRBV5-4|-
TGTGCCAGCAGCTTGAGAGGGAGTGATTACGAGCAGTACTTC
CASSLRGSDYEQYF
>-|TRBJ1-1|TRBV6-1|-
TGTGCCAGCAGTGAAAGTTTTGCGAACACTGAAGCTTTCTTT
CASSESFANTEAFF
>TRBD1|TRBJ2-1|TRBV6-5|-
TGTGCCAGCAGGTACCGGGACAGGGCCGTCAATGAGCAGTTCTTC
CASRYRDRAVNEQFF
>TRBD2|TRBJ2-3|TRBV18|-
TGTGCCAGCATTCTAGCGGGGGCTAGCACAGATACGCAGTATTTT
CASILAGASTDTQYF
>-|TRBJ1-1|TRBV5-1|-
TGCGCCAGCAGCCCTTGGGGGGCGCCGAACACTGAAGCTTTCTTT
CASSPWGAPNTEAFF